This T cell receptor beta chain stems from a study of T cells in Graves' hyperthyroidism and ophthalmopathy. As concerns this clonotype: Its antigen is unidentified.

Researchers defined stable Graves' hyperthyroidism as no ophthalmopathy progression within 18 months. Uncontrolled infection, other autoimmune disease, pregnancy or lactation disqualified patients from enrolment. PBMCs stemmed from less than 13 ml fresh peripheral blood. Study findings and constraints: Most expanded thyroid clonotypes above 0.001 recurred in blood.

TCR beta CDR3 sequences were amplified from RNA transcripts. A set of HTBI primers served as the primers for a first-round RT-PCR of the TCR CDR3. From the multiplex PCR reads, TCRdb called clonotypes with MiXCR, one entry per CDR3 protein. Of hundreds of thousands of distinct CDR3 sequences in the sample, about 15% were seen once. Material: blood. The TCR comes from a woman aged 18-29 years with Graves' hyperthyroidism.

CDR3 sequence reads: CASSVGQDSSYEQYF. The CDR3 region has the DNA TGTGCCAGCAGCGTAGGACAGGATAGCTCCTACGAGCAGTACTTC. V is TRBV9 and J is TRBJ2-7; D possibly corresponds to TRBD1 (6 bases). V was cut by 0 bases and J by 0 bases, with 10 bases left in between. Germline values: CDR1 SGDLS, CDR2 YYNGEE. CDR3 length: 15 residues. Full variable domain (outside the CDR3, taken from reference TRBV9 and TRBJ2-7): DSGVTQTPKHLITATGQRVTLRCSPRSGDLSVYWYQQSLDQGLQFLIQYYNGEERAKGNILERFSAQQFPDLHSELNLSSLELGDSALYFCASSVGQDSSYEQYFGPGTRLTVT.